This is a list of T cell receptor beta chains from one sample in a study of shared clonotypes between healthy human individuals. The assay was immunoSEQ multiplex PCR, and TCRdb's table has in-frame clones only and misses some. The table shows some 740,000 clones, with around 93% occurring only once. Material for sequencing was naive CD8+ T cells sorted from blood. These receptors came from a man aged 30-40 years in good health. Both conserved end residues are part of each CDR3. Each record gives: J gene, clone size, V gene, D gene, CDR3 length, CDR3 protein, CDR3 DNA. D genes are given only for firm matches. Clone size appears in some rows only: once, few, many, or a class for an expanded clone.

>TRBJ2-2|-|TRBV9|TRBD1|15
CASSAGTGVHGELFF
TGTGCCAGCAGCGCAGGGACAGGGGTTCACGGGGAGCTGTTTTTT
>TRBJ1-2|-|TRBV27|TRBD1|13
CASSPGQHYGYTF
TGTGCCAGCAGTCCGGGACAGCACTATGGCTACACCTTC
>TRBJ2-5|-|TRBV13|-|14
CASSPGQGLETQYF
TGTGCCAGCAGCCCCGGACAAGGTTTAGAGACCCAGTACTTC
>TRBJ2-7|once|TRBV11-2|-|12
CASSLGGREQYF
TGTGCCAGCAGCTTAGGGGGGAGGGAGCAGTACTTC
>TRBJ2-7|-|TRBV20-1|-|10
CSARSGEQYF
TGCAGTGCTAGGTCGGGAGAGCAGTACTTC
>TRBJ1-4|-|TRBV5-8|-|16
CASTGGLEVLNEKLFF
TGTGCCAGCACCGGTGGTTTGGAGGTGTTGAATGAAAAACTGTTTTTT
>TRBJ2-1|-|TRBV19|-|12
CASSMWANEQFF
TGTGCCAGTAGTATGTGGGCCAATGAGCAGTTCTTC
>TRBJ2-5|-|TRBV27|-|14
CASSLPDPEETQYF
TGTGCCAGCAGTTTACCCGACCCCGAAGAGACCCAGTACTTC
>TRBJ2-7|-|TRBV5-1|-|14
CASSLDRVHYEQYF
TGCGCCAGCAGCTTGGACAGGGTCCACTACGAGCAGTACTTC
>TRBJ2-7|-|TRBV29-1|-|13
CSVVWSGGYEQYF
TGCAGCGTTGTTTGGTCCGGGGGCTACGAGCAGTACTTC
>TRBJ1-1|-|TRBV4-1|TRBD1|14
CASSRGQGYTEAFF
TGCGCCAGCAGCCGGGGACAGGGCTACACTGAAGCTTTCTTT
>TRBJ2-7|once|TRBV28|-|10
CASSPYEQYF
TGTGCCAGCAGTCCCTACGAGCAGTACTTC
>TRBJ2-2|-|TRBV29-1|TRBD1|14
CSVPRQGVGGELFF
TGCAGCGTCCCCCGACAGGGCGTGGGCGGGGAGCTGTTTTTT
>TRBJ2-3|-|TRBV6-5|TRBD2|15
CASSLASGSTDTQYF
TGTGCCAGCAGTTTAGCTAGCGGGAGCACAGATACGCAGTATTTT
>TRBJ2-7|-|TRBV27|TRBD1|15
CASRPGQGSAREQYF
TGTGCCAGCAGACCGGGACAGGGGTCTGCGCGCGAGCAGTACTTC
>TRBJ2-6|once|TRBV7-9|TRBD2|19
CASSSGLAGGLAGANVLTF
TGTGCCAGCAGCTCGGGACTAGCGGGAGGACTAGCTGGGGCCAACGTCCTGACTTTC
>TRBJ2-7|once|TRBV7-2|TRBD2|17
CASSLGLLSGVRREQYF
TGTGCCAGCAGCTTAGGGTTGCTTAGCGGGGTACGGCGGGAGCAGTACTTC
>TRBJ2-2|-|TRBV6-1|TRBD1|15
CASSARDRSTGELFF
TGTGCCAGCAGTGCCCGGGACAGGAGCACCGGGGAGCTGTTTTTT
>TRBJ1-4|-|TRBV29-1|-|14
CSVELQGTNEKLFF
TGCAGCGTTGAACTCCAGGGAACTAATGAAAAACTGTTTTTT
>TRBJ2-7|-|TRBV6-1|TRBD1|14
CASYAPGTGGEQYF
TGTGCCAGCTACGCTCCGGGGACAGGGGGCGAGCAGTACTTC
>TRBJ2-1|once|TRBV7-2|-|11
CASSLMDEQFF
TGTGCCAGCAGCTTGATGGATGAGCAGTTCTTC
>TRBJ1-3|-|TRBV2|-|13
CASRGASGNTIYF
TGTGCCAGCCGCGGAGCCTCTGGAAACACCATATATTTT
>TRBJ1-2|few|TRBV7-9|-|14
CASSIPGLNYGYTF
TGTGCCAGCAGCATACCGGGACTTAACTATGGCTACACCTTC
>TRBJ1-5|-|TRBV13|-|13
CASSLGPNQPQHF
TGTGCCAGCAGCTTAGGTCCCAATCAGCCCCAGCATTTT
>TRBJ2-7|-|TRBV6-1|-|19
CASSGPPASGGLGSYEQYF
TGTGCCAGCAGTGGACCCCCCGCCTCGGGGGGCCTAGGTTCCTACGAGCAGTACTTC
>TRBJ2-2|-|TRBV21-1|-|16
CASSKESRVGPGELFF
TGTGCCAGCAGCAAAGAGAGCAGGGTCGGTCCCGGGGAGCTGTTTTTT
>TRBJ2-7|-|TRBV28|TRBD1|17
CASSERTGLGENYEQYF
TGTGCCAGCAGCGAGCGGACAGGCCTGGGGGAAAATTACGAGCAGTACTTC
>TRBJ1-1|-|TRBV21-1|-|12
CASSKVDTEAFF
TGTGCCAGCAGCAAGGTGGACACTGAAGCTTTCTTT
>TRBJ2-7|-|TRBV5-1|-|15
CASSPFRADSYEQYF
TGCGCCAGCAGCCCCTTCCGCGCGGATTCCTACGAGCAGTACTTC
>TRBJ1-1|-|TRBV6-1|TRBD1|14
CATLTGPLNTEAFF
TGTGCCACCTTGACAGGGCCTCTGAACACTGAAGCTTTCTTT
>TRBJ1-3|once|TRBV19|-|14
CASTPGTRGNTIYF
TGTGCCAGTACACCCGGGACACGCGGAAACACCATATATTTT
>TRBJ1-1|-|TRBV19|-|14
CASSQDFLNTEAFF
TGTGCCAGTAGCCAGGACTTTTTGAACACTGAAGCTTTCTTT
>TRBJ2-7|once|TRBV6-5|TRBD1|15
CASSYLGQGAYEQYF
TGTGCCAGCAGTTATCTCGGACAGGGGGCATACGAGCAGTACTTC
>TRBJ2-1|once|TRBV27|TRBD2|15
CASSLIIAGGFEQFF
TGTGCCAGCAGCTTGATAATAGCGGGAGGGTTTGAGCAGTTCTTC
>TRBJ2-7|-|TRBV2|-|14
CASRDGRSTYEQYF
TGTGCCAGCCGGGACGGACGATCCACCTACGAGCAGTACTTC
>TRBJ2-1|once|TRBV6-1|-|17
CASSEFFKRVAYNEQFF
TGTGCCAGCAGTGAATTTTTTAAGCGGGTCGCCTACAATGAGCAGTTCTTC
>TRBJ2-5|-|TRBV7-8|-|12
CASSYTGETQYF
TGTGCCAGCAGTTATACTGGGGAGACCCAGTACTTC
>TRBJ2-3|-|TRBV5-6|-|16
CASSPWVGVGSDTQYF
TGTGCCAGCAGCCCTTGGGTGGGAGTGGGGTCAGATACGCAGTATTTT
>TRBJ1-2|-|TRBV18|-|16
CASSPLLAGDNYGYTF
TGTGCCAGCTCACCACTTTTGGCAGGAGATAACTATGGCTACACCTTC
>TRBJ1-1|-|TRBV4-3|TRBD1|15
CASSQDSRGGTEAFF
TGCGCCAGCAGCCAAGATTCCAGGGGGGGAACTGAAGCTTTCTTT
>TRBJ2-1|-|TRBV7-9|TRBD2|15
CASSSTSGSGNEQFF
TGTGCCAGCAGCTCAACTAGCGGGAGTGGGAATGAGCAGTTCTTC
>TRBJ2-1|-|TRBV7-9|TRBD2|19
CASSRTSGRAMGSYNEQFF
TGTGCCAGCAGCCGGACTAGCGGGAGGGCTATGGGATCCTACAATGAGCAGTTCTTC
>TRBJ2-7|-|TRBV5-4|-|15
CASSPLATFSYEQYF
TGTGCCAGCAGCCCCTTAGCGACCTTCTCCTACGAGCAGTACTTC
>TRBJ2-3|once|TRBV10-3|-|13
CAISDGLTDTQYF
TGTGCCATCAGCGACGGACTGACAGATACGCAGTATTTT
>TRBJ2-2|-|TRBV11-2|-|14
CASSRRGNTGELFF
TGTGCCAGCAGCCGGAGGGGGAACACCGGGGAGCTGTTTTTT
>TRBJ2-2|-|TRBV19|-|15
CASSIAGSGTGELFF
TGTGCCAGTAGTATCGCCGGGAGCGGCACCGGGGAGCTGTTTTTT
>TRBJ2-1|once|TRBV7-3|TRBD2|15
CASSPTSGSYNEQFF
TGTGCCAGCAGCCCCACTAGCGGGAGCTACAATGAGCAGTTCTTC
>TRBJ1-1|-|TRBV7-9|-|15
CASSQRSLLGTEAFF
TGTGCCAGCAGCCAGAGGTCATTACTGGGCACTGAAGCTTTCTTT
>TRBJ1-2|-|TRBV29-1|-|11
CSVVPTAGYTF
TGCAGCGTTGTACCTACCGCTGGCTACACCTTC
>TRBJ2-7|-|TRBV27|-|13
CASSLKFSYEQYF
TGTGCCAGCAGTTTAAAGTTTTCCTACGAGCAGTACTTC
>TRBJ2-3|once|TRBV11-3|-|13
CASSSSTPDTQYF
TGTGCCAGCAGCTCATCTACACCCGATACGCAGTATTTT
>TRBJ2-1|-|TRBV27|-|16
CASSRELRSSYNEQFF
TGTGCCAGCAGTAGGGAACTCCGGAGCTCCTACAATGAGCAGTTCTTC
>TRBJ1-4|-|TRBV19|TRBD1|17
CASSKDRGLTTNEKLFF
TGTGCCAGTAGTAAGGACAGGGGCCTTACAACTAATGAAAAACTGTTTTTT